This T cell receptor beta chain was captured by sequencing in a study of blood T cell repertoires in COVID-19. Overall study: Specimens from acute and convalescent COVID-19 originated in the United States, Italy and Spain. Sample material is recorded as cDNA or gDNA derived from T cells, B-cell-depleted T cells, or PBMCs.

The CDR3 extends over 14 amino acids. Germline values: CDR1 SGHTA, CDR2 FQGNSA. Trimming shortened V by 7 bases and J by 4 bases, and 16 bases separated the two germline ends. Original handling: Estimation of nucleated cell counts relied on the amplification of reference gene primers. Profiled with immunoSEQ multiplex PCR; TCRdb holds only in-frame clones, not every one. That table supplies the V and J calls and clone size; D and trimming were determined from the DNA. Altogether roughly 66,000 clones are present, more than 85% being singletons, with the ten largest covering around 13%. The clonotype comes from a human donor with active COVID-19. The donor label of this sample is uncertain. The sample taken for sequencing was peripheral blood. The chain combines TRBV7-2 with TRBJ1-2, with a possible D match to TRBD1 (6 bases). CDR3 sequence: CASTPTQGIYGYTF. CDR3 coding DNA: TGTGCCAGCACGCCAACCCAGGGGATCTATGGCTACACCTTC.